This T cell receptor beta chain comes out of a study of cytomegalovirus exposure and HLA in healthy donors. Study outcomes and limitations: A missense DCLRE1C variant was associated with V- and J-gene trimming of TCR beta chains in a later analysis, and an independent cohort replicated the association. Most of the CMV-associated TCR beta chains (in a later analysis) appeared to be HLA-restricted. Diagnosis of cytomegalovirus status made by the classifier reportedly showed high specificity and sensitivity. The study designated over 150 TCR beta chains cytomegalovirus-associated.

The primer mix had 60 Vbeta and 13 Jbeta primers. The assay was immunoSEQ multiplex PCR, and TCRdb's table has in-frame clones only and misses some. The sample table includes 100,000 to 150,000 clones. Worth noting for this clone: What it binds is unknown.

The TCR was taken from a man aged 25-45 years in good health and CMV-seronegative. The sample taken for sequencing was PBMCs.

DNA for the CDR3: TGCGCCAGCTCTCAGGGGTACACCGGGGAGCTGTTTTTT. It specifies CASSQGYTGELFF. The chain employs TRBV10-1 and TRBJ2-2, with D perhaps TRBD1 (6 bases). The germline V gene encodes CDR1 WNHNN and CDR2 SYGVQD (reference sequence). This CDR3 contains 13 residues. V lost 8 bases and J lost 3, with 10 bases in between.